These 29 T cell receptor beta chains came from one sample sequenced in a study of primary melanoma T cells and metastatic recurrence. Here immunoSEQ multiplex PCR was the method, and the copy in TCRdb shows in-frame clones only, minus some. The sample records 150 to 200 clones, roughly 77% being singletons. The sequencing input was melanoma tumor tissue. These receptors came from a human donor with melanoma.

V gene TRBV29-1 combines with J gene TRBJ1-1; D remains ambiguous. Per the germline V gene, CDR1 is SQVTM and CDR2 is ANQGSEA. CDR3 length: 13 residues. Trimming cost V 4 bases and J 6 bases, with 15 bases left between them. CDR3 amino acids: CSVGTTEPSEAFF. DNA of the CDR3: TGCAGCGTTGGAACGACGGAACCCTCTGAAGCTTTCTTT.

The rearrangement links TRBV12-5 to TRBJ2-7, with D tentatively TRBD2 (5 bases). The germline gives CDR1 LGHNT, CDR2 FRNRAP. Trimming shortened V by 0 bases and J by 0 bases, and 15 bases separated the two germline ends. The CDR3 contains 17 residues. The DNA of the CDR3 is TGTGCTAGTGGTTTGGTACCTGACTGGGAGAGCTCCTACGAGCAGTACTTC. It codes for CASGLVPDWESSYEQYF.

The chain uses TRBV2 and TRBJ2-2, with 11 bases fitting TRBD1. Germline assignment: CDR1 SNHLY and CDR2 FYNNEI. Losses at the gene ends were 7 bases for V and 6 bases for J; bases not matched to a gene: 4. The CDR3 length is 14 residues. The CDR3 loop is CASTGDRGAGELFF. The CDR3 nucleotides read TGTGCCAGCACTGGGGACAGGGGGGCCGGGGAGCTGTTTTTT. Variable domain in full (rest from reference TRBV2 and TRBJ2-2): EPEVTQTPSHQVTQMGQEVILRCVPISNHLYFYWYRQILGQKVEFLVSFYNNEISEKSEIFDDQFSVERPDGSNFTLKIRSTKLEDSAMYFCASTGDRGAGELFFGEGSRLTVL.

This clone was picked up one time. CDR3 sequence reads: CASSPSRTNTGELFF. The CDR3 bases are TGTGCCAGCTCACCATCAAGAACGAACACCGGGGAGCTGTTTTTT. This chain connects TRBV18 to TRBJ2-2; D ambiguous. Germline V gene lookup returns CDR1 KGHSH and CDR2 LQKENI. The V end lost 2 bases, the J end lost 0 bases, and 7 bases lay between the germline ends. The CDR3 extends over 15 amino acids. Based on the CDR3 plus reference TRBV18 and TRBJ2-2, the full variable domain is NAGVMQNPRHLVRRRGQEARLRCSPMKGHSHVYWYRQLPEEGLKFMVYLQKENIIDESGMPKERFSAEFPKEGPSILRIQQVVRGDSAAYFCASSPSRTNTGELFFGEGSRLTVL.

The genes are TRBV19 and TRBJ2-3; D possibly corresponds to TRBD2 (5 bases). The CDR3 loop spans 17 amino acids. Germline V gene sequence: CDR1 LNHDA, CDR2 SQIVND (reference sequence). The ends were cut back, 6 bases at V and 4 bases at J, with 23 bases in the middle. Here the CDR3 DNA reads TGTGCCAGTAGCCTAGCTGATCGGGCCCCGCGGGCAGATACGCAGTATTTT. This gives the protein CASSLADRAPRADTQYF.

The V and J genes are TRBV11-3 and TRBJ1-1, with a weak D call TRBD1 (5 bases). The CDR3 spans 16 residues. The V gene lost 3 bases and the J gene lost 1 base, with 15 bases spanning the gap. Germline loops: CDR1 SGHNT, CDR2 YENEEA. CDR3 nucleotide sequence: TGTGCCAGCAGCTTGTGGCACAGGAGAAGGAACACTGAAGCTTTCTTT. This encodes CASSLWHRRRNTEAFF.

The chain is built from TRBV15 and TRBJ2-7, with D possibly being TRBD2 (6 bases). The V and J ends lost 0 bases and 0 bases respectively, with 15 bases between them. CDR3 length equals 17 residues. The germline V gene has CDR1 LNHNV and CDR2 YYDKDF (reference sequence). The chain's CDR3 is CATSRDWIGGASYEQYF. CDR3 nucleotides: TGTGCCACCAGCAGAGATTGGATAGGCGGGGCCTCCTACGAGCAGTACTTC.

The chain is built from TRBV19 and TRBJ1-1, with 7 bases identical to TRBD1. Germline assignment: CDR1 LNHDA and CDR2 SQIVND (reference sequence). This CDR3 has 13 amino acids. Trimming cost V 9 bases and J 0 bases; bases outside gene matches: 4. The CDR3 nucleotides read TGTGCCAGCCTTGACAGGGTGAACACTGAAGCTTTCTTT. This sequence encodes CASLDRVNTEAFF.

Regarding this clone: The junction does not match germline at one end; this may be a read error. This chain joins TRBV6-8 and TRBJ1-1; TRBD1 matches at 8 bases. Germline CDR1 MNHGY, CDR2 SAAAGT. CDR3 size: 16 residues. For the CDR3, the DNA is TGTGCCAGCAGTAACTCAGGGGGCTGGCGGAACACTGAAGCTTTCTTT. Amino acids: CASSNSGGWRNTEAFF.

Only a few counts were recorded for this clone. This rearrangement joins TRBV18 to TRBJ1-1, with D unresolved. Trimming removed 5 bases from V and 0 bases from J, with 10 bases in between. This CDR3 is built from 14 residues. Germline V lookup: CDR1 KGHSH, CDR2 LQKENI. This chain's CDR3 is CASSAGRMNTEAFF. The CDR3 DNA sequence: TGTGCCAGCTCAGCGGGCAGAATGAACACTGAAGCTTTCTTT.

The V and J genes are TRBV30 and TRBJ2-7; 7 positions agree with TRBD2. The J segment lost 3 bases and the V segment lost 4 bases, leaving 3 bases of the junction unmatched. The germline gives CDR1 GTSNPN, CDR2 SVGIG (reference sequence). CDR3 length: 12 amino acids. DNA of the CDR3: TGTGCCTGGAATGGGGGGGGCTACGAGCAGTACTTC. Protein product: CAWNGGGYEQYF.

The rearrangement links TRBV29-1 to TRBJ2-7; 8 bases align to TRBD1. The junction had 12 bases not matched to a gene; V was cut back by 6 bases and J by 5 bases. CDR1 is SQVTM and CDR2 is ANQGSEA in the germline V gene. The CDR3 length is 14 residues. CDR3 residues: CSVRTGRIPHEQYF. The CDR3 region has the DNA TGCAGCGTCCGGACAGGGCGGATTCCTCACGAGCAGTACTTC.

The chain has TRBV30 and TRBJ2-7, with a possible D match to TRBD1 (5 bases). The CDR3 is 11 amino acids. Germline values: CDR1 GTSNPN, CDR2 SVGIG (reference sequence). V gave up 3 bases and J gave up 2 bases, with 5 bases separating them. DNA for the CDR3: TGTGCCTGGAGCAGGGCCTACGAGCAGTACTTC. Translation gives CAWSRAYEQYF.

The chain couples TRBV15 to TRBJ2-7; D gene ambiguous. Germline lookup yields CDR1 LNHNV and CDR2 YYDKDF (reference sequence). The CDR3 consists of 14 residues. Deletions cut 3 bases from V and 0 bases from J, with 9 bases between. Here the CDR3 reads CATSRVGNSYEQYF. In nucleotides, the CDR3 is TGTGCCACCAGCAGGGTGGGGAACTCCTACGAGCAGTACTTC.

This clone has more than one count but fewer than ten. CDR3 bases: TGTGCCAGTAGTGACTACTACGAGCAGTACTTC. It codes for CASSDYYEQYF. The V gene is TRBV19, the J gene TRBJ2-7; the D gene is possibly TRBD2 (5 bases). The germline V gene encodes CDR1 LNHDA and CDR2 SQIVND (reference sequence). Trimming took 5 bases from V and 3 from J, leaving 5 bases between them. This CDR3 has 11 residues. The full variable domain, rest sourced from reference TRBV19 and TRBJ2-7, is DGGITQSPKYLFRKEGQNVTLSCEQNLNHDAMYWYRQDPGQGLRLIYYSQIVNDFQKGDIAEGYSVSREKKESFPLTVTSAQKNPTAFYLCASSDYYEQYFGPGTRLTVT.

Worth noting for this clone: At one end, the junction sequence differs from germline, possibly due to a read error. The chain joins TRBV19 to TRBJ2-7; 7 positions agree with TRBD2. CDR3 length: 15 residues. Germline V gene data show CDR1 as LNHDA and CDR2 as SQIVND (reference sequence). The chain's CDR3 is CASSSGSASSYEQYF. DNA for the CDR3: TGTGCCAGTAGTAGCGGGAGCGCAAGCTCCTACGARCAGTACTTC. Combining the CDR3 with reference TRBV19 and TRBJ2-7 gives the whole variable domain DGGITQSPKYLFRKEGQNVTLSCEQNLNHDAMYWYRQDPGQGLRLIYYSQIVNDFQKGDIAEGYSVSREKKESFPLTVTSAQKNPTAFYLCASSSGSASSYEQYFGPGTRLTVT.

V and J are TRBV28 and TRBJ2-5, with D perhaps assigned TRBD1 or TRBD2 (6 bases each). Germline CDR1 is MDHEN and CDR2 is SYDVKM. The V end was cut by 5 bases, the J end by 5 bases, with 12 bases between. CDR3 length: 13 residues. The DNA for the CDR3 is TGTGCCAGCAGTCGAGGGGGGATGGAGACCCAGTACTTC. It encodes CASSRGGMETQYF.

The chain uses TRBV12-5 and TRBJ1-6, with a weak D call TRBD1 (6 bases). Trimming removed 8 bases at V and 9 bases at J, with 14 bases between. The CDR3 loop spans 13 amino acids. From germline, CDR1 is LGHNT and CDR2 FRNRAP. CDR3 in amino acids: CASRGTWGSPLHF. The CDR3 region has the DNA TGTGCTAGTAGGGGGACATGGGGTTCACCCCTCCACTTT.

The chain employs TRBV1 and TRBJ1-1. TRBV1 is deemed a pseudogene. This CDR3 spans 15 amino acids. DNA for the CDR3: TGCGCCAGCAGCCAAGTATGGGGTGGGAGCACTGAAGCTTTCTTT. Its protein product is CASSQVWGGSTEAFF.

V and J are TRBV11-3 and TRBJ2-1, with TRBD1 as a possible D gene (6 bases). Germline V gene sequence: CDR1 SGHNT, CDR2 YENEEA. The CDR3 extends over 17 amino acids. The V gene lost 6 bases and the J gene lost 0 bases, with 18 bases spanning the gap. CDR3 protein: CASRPLLGADSYNEQFF. In DNA form, the CDR3 reads TGTGCCAGCAGACCCCTTTTGGGGGCAGACTCCTACAATGAGCAGTTCTTC.

In this sample, this clone turned up a few times. The chain recombines TRBV27 with TRBJ2-7, with D perhaps TRBD1 (6 bases). Germline V lookup: CDR1 MNHEY, CDR2 SMNVEV (reference sequence). The CDR3 extends over 13 amino acids. The V end was cut by 6 bases, the J end by 6 bases, with 15 bases between. In DNA form, the CDR3 reads TGTGCCAGCAGCCTGAACAGGGTCGGCGAGCAGTACTTC. It codes for CASSLNRVGEQYF.

This clone was counted a single time. The V gene is TRBV6-8, the J gene TRBJ2-2; 8 positions agree with TRBD2. The V and J ends lost 3 bases and 0 bases, in that order; junction bases with no gene match: 15. The CDR3 is 20 amino acids. CDR1 is MNHGY, CDR2 SAAAGT, per germline. In DNA form, the CDR3 reads TGTGCCAGCAGTTATCGGATCGGGGGGGGCGGAGGCGCGAACACCGGGGAGCTGTTTTTT. It encodes CASSYRIGGGGGANTGELFF.

The rearrangement uses TRBV28 and TRBJ1-2; possibly TRBD1 for D (6 bases). Germline V gene lookup returns CDR1 MDHEN and CDR2 SYDVKM. Trimming shortened V by 3 bases and J by 5 bases, and 22 bases separated the two germline ends. This CDR3 contains 17 residues. The CDR3 protein is CASSFSLAGGLRYGYTF. CDR3 bases: TGTGCCAGCAGTTTTAGTCTTGCTGGGGGCCTGAGGTATGGCTACACCTTC.

The chain has TRBV19 and TRBJ2-3, with 7 nucleotides matching TRBD2. J lost 4 bases, V lost 1 base, and 2 bases had no gene match. Germline values: CDR1 LNHDA, CDR2 SQIVND (reference sequence). There are 14 residues in the CDR3. For the CDR3, the DNA is TGTGCCAGTAGTATAGGGACTAGTCCAGATACGCAGTATTTT. Its protein product is CASSIGTSPDTQYF.

The rearrangement joins TRBV6-8 to TRBJ1-5; 7 nucleotides match TRBD1. The CDR3 contains 12 residues. Germline trimming cut 11 bases from V and 5 bases from J; bases unmatched to any gene: 6. Germline values: CDR1 MNHGY, CDR2 SAAAGT. The CDR3 nucleotides are TGTGCCGCGGGACAGAGCCATCAGCCCCAGCATTTT. Translating it yields CAAGQSHQPQHF.

The chain joins TRBV19 to TRBJ2-7; 10 positions agree with TRBD2. From germline, CDR1 is LNHDA and CDR2 SQIVND (reference sequence). V shed 3 bases and J 6 bases; nucleotides not matched to a gene: 2. The CDR3 consists of 13 residues. Written as DNA, the CDR3 is TGTGCCAGTAGTATGCTAGCGGGAGTCGAGCAGTACTTC. Its protein is CASSMLAGVEQYF.

The gene calls are TRBV29-1 and TRBJ2-7; D not resolved. V was cut by 5 bases and J by 0 bases, with 8 bases left in between. This CDR3 has 12 amino acids. CDR1 and CDR2 from the germline V gene are SQVTM and ANQGSEA. The CDR3 region is CSVQRSSYEQYF. The CDR3 region has the DNA TGCAGCGTTCAAAGGAGCTCCTACGAGCAGTACTTC.

V and J are TRBV6-8 and TRBJ2-1, with TRBD2 identical over 12 bases. V dropped 3 bases and J dropped 4; count of bases not matched to a gene: 7. The CDR3 spans 17 residues. Looked up from germline, CDR1 is MNHGY and CDR2 is SAAAGT. The CDR3 DNA sequence: TGTGCCAGCAGTTATGCGACTAGCGGGGGAACTTACAATGAGCAGTTCTTC. The encoded protein is CASSYATSGGTYNEQFF.

Comment on this clone: One end of the junction is discordant with germline, which a read error may explain. This rearrangement joins TRBV11-3 to TRBJ2-7; D might be TRBD1 or TRBD2, each matching 7 bases. The CDR3 length is 17 residues. CDR1 and CDR2 (germline): SGHNT, YENEEA. The CDR3, as DNA: TGTGCCAACAGCTTAAGGGAGGGACAGCGCATCTCCTACGAGCAGTACTTC. Protein sequence: CANSLREGQRISYEQYF.